Given below is one T cell receptor (beta chain) in context. Antigen unknown. Profiled with immunoSEQ multiplex PCR; TCRdb holds only in-frame clones, not every one. The sample comprises under 150,000 clones, roughly 82% of which are singletons, and about 3.1% rests with the top ten. This sample was taken from a study of identifying expanded T cells in peripheral blood. Findings and limits, study-wide: Across healthy donors, higher total template counts meant significantly greater approximately two-week count variance. Differentially abundant clones: about 1.1 between replicates, 15 to 17 at approximately two weeks, less than 20 at four.

During the collection period, no donor immune events like infections were recorded. Sequencing was done on a sample of blood. The source of this sequence is a person aged 18 to 75 in good health.

The CDR3 spells CASSPWDSGNEKLFF. The CDR3 DNA reads TGTGCCAGCAGTCCCTGGGACAGTGGAAATGAAAAACTGTTTTTT. The chain links TRBV6-5 to TRBJ1-4; 7 nucleotides line up with TRBD1. This CDR3 is 15 amino acids long. The germline V gene encodes CDR1 MNHEY and CDR2 SVGAGI. Trimming removed 5 bases from V and 5 bases from J; junction bases left unmatched: 8.